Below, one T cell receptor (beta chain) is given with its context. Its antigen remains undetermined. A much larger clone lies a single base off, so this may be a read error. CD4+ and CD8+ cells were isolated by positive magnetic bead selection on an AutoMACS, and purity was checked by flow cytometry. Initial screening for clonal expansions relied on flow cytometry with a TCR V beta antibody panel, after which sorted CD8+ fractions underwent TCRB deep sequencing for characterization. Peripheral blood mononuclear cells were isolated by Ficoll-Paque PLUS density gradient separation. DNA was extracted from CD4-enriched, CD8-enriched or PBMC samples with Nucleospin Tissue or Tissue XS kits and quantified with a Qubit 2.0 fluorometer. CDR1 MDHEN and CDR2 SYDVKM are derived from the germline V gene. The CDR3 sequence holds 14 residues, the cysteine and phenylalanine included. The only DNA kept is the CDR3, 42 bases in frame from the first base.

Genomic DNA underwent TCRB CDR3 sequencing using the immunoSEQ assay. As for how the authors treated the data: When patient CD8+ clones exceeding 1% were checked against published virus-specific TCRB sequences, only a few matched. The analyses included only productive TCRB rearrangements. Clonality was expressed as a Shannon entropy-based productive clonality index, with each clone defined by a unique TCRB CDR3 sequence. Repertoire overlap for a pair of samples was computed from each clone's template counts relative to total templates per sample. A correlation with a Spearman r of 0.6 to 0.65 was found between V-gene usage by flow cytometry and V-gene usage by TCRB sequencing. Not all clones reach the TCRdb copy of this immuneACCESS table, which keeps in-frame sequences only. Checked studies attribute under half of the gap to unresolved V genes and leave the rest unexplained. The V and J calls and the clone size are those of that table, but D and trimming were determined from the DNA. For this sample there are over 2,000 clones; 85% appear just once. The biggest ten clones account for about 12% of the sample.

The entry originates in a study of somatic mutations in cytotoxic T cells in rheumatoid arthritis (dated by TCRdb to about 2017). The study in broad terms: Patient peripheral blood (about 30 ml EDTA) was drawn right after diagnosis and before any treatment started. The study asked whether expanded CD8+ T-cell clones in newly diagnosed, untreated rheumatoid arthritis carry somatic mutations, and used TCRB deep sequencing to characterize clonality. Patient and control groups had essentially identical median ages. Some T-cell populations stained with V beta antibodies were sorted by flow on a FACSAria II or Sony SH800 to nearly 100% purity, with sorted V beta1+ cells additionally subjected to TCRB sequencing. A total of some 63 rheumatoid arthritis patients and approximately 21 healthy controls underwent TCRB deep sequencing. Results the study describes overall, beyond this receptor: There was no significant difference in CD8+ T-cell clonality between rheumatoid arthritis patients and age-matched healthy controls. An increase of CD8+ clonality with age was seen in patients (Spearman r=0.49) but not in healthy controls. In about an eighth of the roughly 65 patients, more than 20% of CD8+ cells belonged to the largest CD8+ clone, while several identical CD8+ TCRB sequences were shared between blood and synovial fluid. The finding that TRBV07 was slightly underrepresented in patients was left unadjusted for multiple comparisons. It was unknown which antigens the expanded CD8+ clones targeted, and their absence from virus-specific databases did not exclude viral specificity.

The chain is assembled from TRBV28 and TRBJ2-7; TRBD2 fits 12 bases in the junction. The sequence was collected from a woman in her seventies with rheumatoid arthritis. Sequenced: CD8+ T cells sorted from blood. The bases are TGTGCCAGCAGCCGACTAGCGGGAGTTGAAGAGCGGTACTTC. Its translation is CASSRLAGVEERYF.